What follows are 5 T cell receptor beta chains derived from one specimen sequenced in a study of blood T cell repertoires in COVID-19. Measured with immunoSEQ multiplex PCR; TCRdb has only the in-frame clones, and not every one. This table holds fewer than 300,000 clones, less than 85% found once. The specimen sequenced was peripheral blood. The source of these receptors is a woman aged 18-35 years with acute or convalescent COVID-19.

The count of this clone is one. The chain carries TRBV14 and TRBJ1-2; no clear D gene. Trimming stripped 4 bases from V and 4 bases from J, with 16 bases between. Germline CDR1 reads SGHDN; CDR2 reads FVKESK. CDR3 length equals 15 residues. The CDR3 here is CASSPRAGISYGYTF. For the CDR3, the DNA is TGTGCCAGCAGCCCTCGCGCCGGGATTAGCTATGGCTACACCTTC.

V gene TRBV10-2 combines with J gene TRBJ2-1, with 10 bases identical to TRBD2. With 11 bases clipped from V and 12 bases from J, the junction kept 19 bases outside the gene matches. This CDR3 has 15 residues. Germline assignment: CDR1 WSHSY and CDR2 SAAADI. The CDR3 reads CAGGSSASGSVRQFF. CDR3 in DNA: TGCGCCGGGGGATCATCGGCTAGCGGGAGTGTTAGGCAGTTCTTC.

This chain connects TRBV6-2 or TRBV6-3 to TRBJ2-3; D not certain. Germline lookup yields CDR1 MNHEY and CDR2 SVGEGT. With 4 bases removed from V and 4 bases from J, the gap between germline ends came to 12 bases. There are 14 residues in the CDR3. The CDR3 DNA is TGTGCCAGCAGTTTATTTCGGTCGGCAGATACGCAGTATTTT. Its translation: CASSLFRSADTQYF.

The chain couples TRBV11-2 to TRBJ2-5; possible D gene TRBD1, 5 bases. There are 15 residues in the CDR3. CDR1 is SGHAT and CDR2 is FQNNGV in the germline V gene. Between the trimmed V and J ends, which lost 2 bases and 0 bases, there was a span of 10 bases. Written as DNA, the CDR3 is TGTGCCAGCAGCTTATGGGGCGTAGACCAAGAGACCCAGTACTTC. Its protein product is CASSLWGVDQETQYF. Filled out from reference TRBV11-2 and TRBJ2-5, the complete variable domain reads EAGVAQSPRYKIIEKRQSVAFWCNPISGHATLYWYQQILGQGPKLLIQFQNNGVVDDSQLPKDRFSAERLKGVDSTLKIQPAKLEDSAVYLCASSLWGVDQETQYFGPGTRLLVL.

This clone was seen at least ten times. The chain is built from TRBV19 and TRBJ2-3; 9 bases line up with TRBD2. The CDR3 covers 15 residues. Germline V CDR1 and CDR2: LNHDA, SQIVND (reference sequence). V lost 4 bases and J lost 5; bases outside the gene matches: 7. The CDR3 region has the DNA TGTGCCAGTAGTAGCCAGACTAGCGGTCTAGATACGCAGTATTTT. Its translation is CASSSQTSGLDTQYF. Complete variable domain (other parts from reference TRBV19 and TRBJ2-3): DGGITQSPKYLFRKEGQNVTLSCEQNLNHDAMYWYRQDPGQGLRLIYYSQIVNDFQKGDIAEGYSVSREKKESFPLTVTSAQKNPTAFYLCASSSQTSGLDTQYFGPGTRLTVL.